The 10 T cell receptor beta chains in this list originate from one sample, sequenced in a study of identical twins. A single record per CDR3 protein comes from TCRdb applying MiXCR to the 5' RACE reads. The repertoire holds 350,000 or so distinct CDR3 sequences, 9% to 15% seen once, with more than 6% in the top ten. This sample also belongs to another study, concerning yellow fever vaccine responses in identical twins.

The material sequenced was CD8+ T cells sorted from blood. The receptors here all came from a woman younger than 35 in good health.

This clonotype was counted only a few times. V gene TRBV29-1 combines with J gene TRBJ2-2, with TRBD2 identical over 15 bases. The CDR3 is made up of 17 amino acids. Germline-derived CDR1 and CDR2 are SQVTM and ANQGSEA. After removal of 2 bases from V and 4 bases from J, the junction contained 5 bases not matched to a gene. CDR3 sequence: CSVELGLAGGCTGELFF. The DNA of the CDR3 is TGCAGCGTTGAACTGGGACTAGCGGGGGGCTGCACCGGGGAGCTGTTTTTT.

The V call is TRBV5-5, the J call TRBJ2-4, with D maybe TRBD1 (5 bases). Germline loops: CDR1 SGHKS, CDR2 YYEKEE (reference sequence). V lost 2 bases, J lost 5 bases, and 14 bases lay in between. This CDR3 is built from 15 residues. Here the CDR3 DNA reads TGTGCCAGCAGCTTAGGGGTAAGCCGGGAAAACATTCAGTACTTC. This gives the protein CASSLGVSRENIQYF. The whole variable domain, remainder taken from reference TRBV5-5 and TRBJ2-4, is DAGVTQSPTHLIKTRGQQVTLRCSPISGHKSVSWYQQVLGQGPQFIFQYYEKEERGRGNFPDRFSARQFPNYSSELNVNALLLGDSALYLCASSLGVSRENIQYFGAGTRLSVL.

This clonotype was observed at least ten times. The J gene is TRBJ2-7, the V gene TRBV12-3 or TRBV12-4; tentatively, D is TRBD2 (7 bases). V lost 3 bases, J lost 5 bases, and 14 bases lay in between. The CDR3 covers 14 residues. As DNA, the CDR3 is TGTGCCAGCAGTTTTGATAGGGGGGGCGACGAGCAGTACGTC. This codes for CASSFDRGGDEQYV.

This clonotype was observed at least ten times. V gene TRBV29-1 combines with J gene TRBJ1-1; D not resolved. Between the trimmed V and J ends, which lost 4 bases and 1 base, there was a span of 10 bases. The CDR3 has 13 residues. Germline V gene sequence: CDR1 SQVTM, CDR2 ANQGSEA. The CDR3 protein is CSVALGTNTEAFF. DNA of the CDR3: TGCAGCGTTGCTCTGGGTACGAACACTGAAGCTTTCTTT.

In its sample, this clonotype was seen a few times. This rearrangement joins TRBV29-1 to TRBJ2-1; D is unresolved. The V end was cut by 4 bases, the J end by 1 base, with 8 bases between. Per germline, CDR1 SQVTM and CDR2 ANQGSEA. The CDR3 is 13 amino acids. The CDR3 spells CSVAGYSYNEQFF. In DNA, the CDR3 is TGCAGCGTTGCGGGCTATTCCTACAATGAGCAGTTCTTC.

In this sample, this clonotype turned up a few times. The chain uses TRBV7-6 and TRBJ2-1, with 10 bases lining up with TRBD2. Trimming took 1 base from V and 0 from J; bases not matched to a gene: 6. The CDR3 has 18 amino acids. The germline V gene has CDR1 SGHVS and CDR2 FNYEAQ. The CDR3 nucleotides are TGTGCCAGCAGCTTAGACCCTAGCGGGGGAAGCTCCTACAATGAGCAGTTCTTC. This encodes CASSLDPSGGSSYNEQFF.

The DNA for the CDR3 is TGTGCCAGCAGCCCCACGGGGAGCTATGGCTACACCTTC. It translates to CASSPTGSYGYTF. The gene calls are TRBV27 and TRBJ1-2; unclear D gene. Germline V CDR1 and CDR2: MNHEY, SMNVEV (reference sequence). This CDR3 is built from 13 residues. V shed 6 bases and J shed 4 bases, with 12 bases lying between them.

In DNA form, the CDR3 reads TGTGCCAGCAGCCACCCTGTCCAAGTCGGACTATTCTTC. Its translation: CASSHPVQVGLFF. The chain combines TRBV12-3 or TRBV12-4 with TRBJ2-1; tentatively, D is TRBD2 (6 bases). The germline V and J ends were trimmed by 6 bases and 16 bases, with 22 bases remaining between them. The CDR3 length is 13 residues.

This CDR3 reads CASSVDGFPSYEQYF. The DNA of the CDR3 is TGTGCCAGCAGTGTGGACGGTTTCCCCTCCTACGAGCAGTACTTC. V usage is TRBV6-1 and J usage is TRBJ2-7; D call uncertain. The CDR3 is 15 residues long. Looked up from germline, CDR1 is MNHNS and CDR2 is SASEGT. V dropped 4 bases and J dropped 0 bases, with 13 bases sitting between them.

This clonotype was seen only a few times. The chain carries TRBV10-3 and TRBJ2-1; TRBD2 agrees at 7 bases. Germline values: CDR1 ENHRY, CDR2 SYGVKD. CDR3 length: 18 amino acids. The junction had 10 bases not matched to a gene; V was cut back by 2 bases and J by 0 bases. CDR3 sequence (DNA): TGTGCCATCAGTGAGGACCGCGGACTAGGGGACTCCTACAATGAGCAGTTCTTC. This sequence encodes CAISEDRGLGDSYNEQFF.